This T cell receptor (beta chain) stems from a study of post-analysis software for immune sequencing data (dated by TCRdb to between 2014 and 2016). Describing the broader study: Recorded disease courses included relapsing-remitting, secondary progressive and progressive-relapsing multiple sclerosis, with some patients lacking subtype annotation. The patient repertoires were set against about 12 previously published healthy control repertoires from donors whose ages ranged from 6 to 25 years. A subset of samples was prepared in parallel using single-end sample barcoding, then pooled and co-amplified after Illumina adapter ligation. General conclusions and limits of the study: Direct clustering with F measure revealed strong co-clustering of samples prepared in the same batch, which led to a batch-effect correction. Significantly higher frequencies in patients than in controls were found for roughly 5 TRBV segments, including TRBV5-6, TRBV5-1 and TRBV20-1. Multiple sclerosis patients had significantly lower normalized Chao1 diversity than controls, a result that suggests substantial peripheral T-cell clonal expansion. The multiple sclerosis patient group was slightly younger than the control group.

TCR beta repertoires were profiled from peripheral blood of roughly twelve young patients with multiple sclerosis to demonstrate the VDJtools post-analysis software. The multiple sclerosis patients were children and adolescents between 6 and 15 years of age. Library preparation was by PCR. Reads for this sample came from an Illumina HiSeq 2500. Unique molecular identifiers were incorporated into TCR beta cDNA libraries to reduce PCR and sequencing biases. Every 1 to 10 million input T cells yielded about 500,000 cDNA molecules, meaning each molecule approximated one T cell. The patient libraries were prepared and sequenced using the same protocol as the earlier healthy control dataset. Samples belonging to the same batch were prepared together, multiplexed and sequenced on a shared HiSeq lane. Turning to the authors' computational methods: Raw barcoded reads were processed with MIGEC, discarding single-read molecular identifier groups before consensus assembly and CDR3 extraction. VDJtools was used for post-analysis of the clonotype tables, with diversity normalized by down-sampling every dataset to the smallest sample size. In repertoire overlap clustering, CDR3 amino acid sequences, but not nucleotide sequences, were matched to correct batch-related cross-sample contamination. The public reads were run again by TCRdb, first through fastp at Q25 and then through MiXCR, and only productive beta chains were kept. Under each unique CDR3 protein, matching rows form one entry showing the most common genes and DNA. TCRdb assigned the V and J calls; the authors' analysis was not used. Recorded for this sample are about 770,000 distinct CDR3 sequences; about 43% of them occurred a single time. The top ten constitute 4% to 5% of the sample.

Comments on this clonotype: What this receptor recognizes is not known. Base qualities were left out, and no much larger clone turns up one base away.

The CDR3 contains 14 residues, cysteine and phenylalanine counted. Kept here is only the CDR3 DNA, which spans 42 bases and is read in frame from base 1. CDR1 and CDR2 are drawn from the germline V gene (reference sequence): LNHNV, YYDKDF. Sequencing was done on a sample of blood. Recombination linked TRBV15 to TRBJ2-7; no confident D gene assignment can be made. The closer fit of TRBJ2-5 to the DNA end suggests the J call may be wrong. This TCR derives from a girl aged 10-17 years with multiple sclerosis. The CDR3 amino acid sequence is: CATSREGPRETQYF. The sequenced DNA is TGTGCCACCAGCAGAGAAGGACCTCGAGAGACCCAGTACTTC.